The present TCR beta chain was sequenced within a study of beta chain features in type 1 diabetes. About the research overall: Examination of sorted cells across all samples involved more than 85,000,000 cells. Whole-study results and caveats: Patients with Type 1 diabetes showed moderately but significantly shorter TCRB CDR3s in all four CD4+ subsets. Patients with type 1 diabetes showed fewer VDJ junction insertions and more deletions. Because the template was cDNA, high-expressing cells might be over-represented.

As every portion of the isolated RNA was reverse transcribed, the sequencing read expressed TCRB transcripts. Data came from immunoSEQ multiplex PCR; TCRdb stores just in-frame clones and leaves some out. The data hold roughly 180,000 clones, with roughly 8% observed a single time. This clone was seen many times. The antigen remains unidentified. A single heparinised blood sample, averaging approximately 100 mL, was obtained per donor. CDR1 and CDR2 (germline): PRHDT, FYEKMQ (reference sequence). Germline trimming cut 6 bases from V and 6 bases from J; bases unmatched to any gene: 10. This CDR3 has 15 amino acids.

What was sequenced was central memory CD4+ T cells from blood. The chain has TRBV13 and TRBJ2-1; TRBD1 aligns across 8 bases. The source of this sequence is a woman aged 40 to 49 with type 1 diabetes. CDR3 sequence reads: CASRETGAGGNEQFF. For the CDR3, the DNA is TGTGCCAGCAGGGAGACAGGGGCAGGTGGCAATGAGCAGTTCTTC.